This entry concerns a single T cell receptor (beta chain). This clone was observed many times. This clone's antigen is unknown. Per-base quality was not reported, and no clone a single base away is much larger than it. TCR CDR3 regions were amplified from genomic DNA by multiplex PCR using the deep immunoSEQ assay. Extracted genomic DNA from each cell subset was distributed evenly across all wells of several immunoSEQ 96-well plates, and each plate was treated as a replicate. Each replicate PCR for sorted subsets received 200 ng genomic DNA, equal to roughly 29,000 T cell genomes. Purified libraries were measured with a Qubit 3.0 fluorometer, size-checked on a Bioanalyzer 2100, and measured again with the KAPA Library Quantification kit. Every immunoSEQ 96-well plate was sequenced on a separate single-read 150-cycle Illumina NextSeq 550 flow cell. Processing in the source paper ran as follows. Because the immunoSEQ output held only junctional sequences and lacked quality scores, the filtering could not match the filtering applied to full-length reads. Sequences were annotated with PyIR, a Python wrapper for IgBLAST v1.9, and V/J genes and CDR3 were assigned using IMGT germline references. Any read was removed if the V/J assignment was weak (E-value above 1e-6), the CDR3 was missing, or the read contained stop codons, out-of-frame junctions, or ambiguous translated residues. A V3J clonotype was defined by an identical inferred V gene, J gene, and CDR3 amino acid sequence. Percentage overlap between repertoires was calculated by dividing the number of shared unique clonotypes by the size of the smaller repertoire. RTK rarefaction, the Chao1 estimator, and Recon v2.1 estimates of unobserved clonotypes were used to assess repertoire richness. For all TCRbeta clonotypes obtained by the gDNA method from several donors, generation probabilities were computed with OLGA. TCRdb mirrors the immuneACCESS table, restricted to in-frame sequences. Some clones are absent from its copies; in checked studies, under half trace to an unresolved V gene, and the reason for the others is unknown. V and J calls and clone size are those listed in that table; D and trimming were worked out from the DNA. Recorded for this sample are roughly 1 million clones; more than 65% of them occurred a single time. The ten top clones hold approximately 1.5% of the sample.

Including the terminal cysteine and phenylalanine, the CDR3 comprises 20 residues. Of all the DNA, just the CDR3 is kept, 60 bases in frame from base 1. CDR1 MNHNS and CDR2 SASEGT are derived from the germline V gene. Trimming takes 4 bases off V and 0 bases off J; junction bases not matched to a gene: 8. The data were taken from a study of shared clonotypes between healthy human individuals (dated by TCRdb to 2018 to 2021). The study in broad terms: A couple of women and a few men aged 18 to 49 years were included in the cohort. For each donor, CD4 naive and CD4 memory were each given three plates, CD8 naive was given two plates, and CD8 memory was given one plate. Blood TCR repertoires of five healthy adults were deeply sequenced to estimate repertoire size and the extent of clonotype sharing between individuals. To increase sequencing depth and limit assay-specific biases, TCR repertoire library preparation and sequencing were carried out by different laboratories using diverse techniques. Each donor's leukapheresis produced roughly between about 0.85 and 10 billion PBMCs. Overall study outcomes, separate from this receptor: Compared with non-shared clonotypes, the clonotypes found in all four sorted-subset donors had higher generation probabilities. Larger estimated clonotype richness was generally found for naive subsets than for memory subsets. Incomplete sequencing was indicated by rarefaction of sorted-subset datasets, despite the large sequencing depth. Pairwise subsampling indicated that sequencing depth was expected to affect the degree of clonotype sharing among donors. Roughly 5.2% of naive CD4, 3.5% of naive CD8, around 2.3% of memory CD4, and about 0.4% of memory CD8 clonotypes were shared across several donors. Only blood was sampled, and tissue TCR repertoires likely differ from those in blood. The small number of donors limited the genetic and exposure-history diversity represented.

The donors were healthy, HIV-negative adults who had no recently reported acute infections or vaccinations. Only Caucasian adults living in Nashville, Tennessee, USA were represented among the donors. Magnetic negative selection was used to enrich CD4+ T cells, after which naive cells were positively selected on CD45RA and the negative fraction became the memory subset. Blood was collected by leukapheresis, and PBMCs were isolated by Ficoll-Histopaque density gradient centrifugation and then cryopreserved in liquid nitrogen vapor phase. Analytical flow cytometry was used to check the purity and quantity of every magnetically sorted T cell population. Genomic DNA was isolated from each sorted fraction and quantified by UV absorbance on a Nanodrop 2000c.

The sequence is built from TRBV6-1 and TRBJ2-6, with 14 bases matching TRBD2. Sequencing was carried out using memory CD4+ T cells sorted from blood. The meaning of the sample's cell subset or site label: CD45RA-negative fraction. This TCR was recovered from a man aged 18 to 29 in good health. The CDR3 amino acid sequence is: CASSGGLAGGSYSGANVLTF. The DNA is TGTGCCAGCAGTGGCGGACTAGCGGGGGGCTCCTACTCTGGGGCCAACGTCCTGACTTTC.